This T cell receptor (beta chain) is from a study of blood T cells in healthy people across ages. Study summary: Template switching recovered approximately one barcoded beta molecule for every two T cells.

Study conclusions and caveats: With donor CMV status unknown, expanded clonotype changes were possibly confounded. A conclusive naive versus antigen-experienced comparison was prevented by the unsorted PBMCs.

As to this clonotype: Its antigen is undetermined.

Sample-barcoded 5' priming and a J-beta primer mix drove a second PCR of about 7 to 12 cycles. Samples each returned at least 3 million CDR3-containing paired-end reads. TCRdb redid the calling of the 5' RACE reads with MiXCR, one entry per CDR3 protein. This table holds over a million distinct CDR3 sequences, around two fifths found once. The material sequenced was blood. The TCR sequence derives from a woman under 30 in good health.

The CDR3 DNA reads as TGTGCCAGCAGTTACTCTGTTTCTGAGTTTGGGGGGAGCTCCTACGAGCAGTACTTC. This encodes CASSYSVSEFGGSSYEQYF. V and J are TRBV6-5 and TRBJ2-7; a possible D gene is TRBD2 (6 bases). V was clipped by 0 bases and J by 0 bases, with 21 bases between them. This CDR3 region has 19 residues. Per germline, CDR1 MNHEY and CDR2 SVGAGI.